The T cell receptor (beta chain) described here comes from a study of T cell responses to AZD1222 COVID-19 vaccine. Study-level results: No repertoire was sampled before or during the peak T cell response, only after it. It was only a handful of AZD1222 recipients who were seropositive at baseline.

The table came from immunoSEQ multiplex PCR; TCRdb's copy has only in-frame clones and leaves some out. The sample lists roughly 130,000 clones, around 87% occurring once. The CDR3 covers 16 residues. In germline, CDR1 is LGHDT, CDR2 YNNKEL (reference sequence). V lost 0 bases and J lost 7, with 13 bases in between. About this clone itself: The antigen is unknown.

This chain connects TRBV3-1 (or the pseudogene TRBV3-2) to TRBJ1-6; D remains unclear. Sequenced here: peripheral blood, sampled on day 0 of AZD1222 vaccination. The sequence was collected from an adult in good health. The CDR3 protein is CASSQDHRVGNSPLHF. The CDR3 region has the DNA TGTGCCAGCAGCCAAGATCATAGGGTGGGCAATTCACCCCTCCACTTT.